Each of the 29 T cell receptor beta chains below was sequenced from the same sample in a study of monozygotic twins with inflammatory bowel disease. TCRdb reanalyzed the 5' RACE reads, giving one entry per CDR3 protein sequence and no DNA. The table lists approximately 300,000 distinct CDR3 sequences. The sequenced sample was blood. The source of these receptors is a human donor with ulcerative colitis or Crohn's disease, or a healthy co-twin of an affected twin (not recorded which).

This chain uses TRBV11-3 with TRBJ2-3; the D call of TRBD1 rests on TCRdb alone, since no DNA is present to check it. The CDR3 loop spans 15 amino acids. Per germline, CDR1 SGHNT and CDR2 YENEEA. The CDR3 loop reads CASSFGTGPTDTQYF.

This chain joins TRBV9 and TRBJ2-1; the TCRdb D gene call, TRBD2, has no DNA to confirm it. The germline V gene encodes CDR1 SGDLS and CDR2 YYNGEE. The CDR3 runs 17 residues. The chain's CDR3 is CASGDPAGGLSYNEQFF.

The chain couples TRBV7-8 to TRBJ1-5; TCRdb's D call of TRBD1 is untestable without DNA. This CDR3 has 15 amino acids. Germline lookup yields CDR1 SGHVS and CDR2 FQNEAQ. The CDR3 region is CASSSREDSNQPQHF.

CDR3 residues: CASSADRTAKNIQYF. This chain links TRBV4-3 with TRBJ2-4; lacking DNA, the TRBD1 call made by TCRdb goes unchecked. CDR1 LGHNA and CDR2 YSLEER come from the germline V gene. The CDR3 has 15 residues.

The chain combines TRBV12-3 or TRBV12-4 with TRBJ1-6; the D gene TCRdb calls, TRBD1, cannot be checked with no DNA. The CDR3 is made up of 15 amino acids. This CDR3 reads CASSRTGSRNSPLHF.

The genes are TRBV5-1 and TRBJ2-3; TCRdb picks TRBD1, but there is no DNA to check that call. This CDR3 region has 13 residues. CDR1 and CDR2 (germline): SGHRS, YFSETQ. CDR3 sequence reads: CASSLLDRGVPYF.

The chain uses TRBV28 and TRBJ1-1. The germline gives CDR1 MDHEN, CDR2 SYDVKM. This CDR3 is 14 amino acids long. CDR3 loop: CASSFWRSGTEAFF.

The chain carries TRBV23-1 and TRBJ2-1; TCRdb lists TRBD1, though no DNA is available to test this call. TRBV23-1 is an ORF; its function is uncertain. The CDR3 has 13 amino acids. CDR3 protein: CASSPRGVNEQFF.

The rearrangement links TRBV5-1 to TRBJ2-2. The CDR3 runs 15 residues. Germline V lookup: CDR1 SGHRS, CDR2 YFSETQ. The CDR3 region is CASRSAEGSSGELFF.

The chain is built from TRBV4-3 and TRBJ2-7. CDR3 length equals 14 residues. Germline CDR1 is LGHNA and CDR2 is YSLEER. CDR3 loop: CASSQEDRSYEQYF.

J is TRBJ1-5 and V is TRBV12-3 or TRBV12-4; no DNA is available, so the TRBD1 call from TCRdb remains unchecked. The CDR3 contains 15 residues. The CDR3 reads CASSFAGRSNQPQHF.

The chain uses TRBV5-1 and TRBJ2-4; TCRdb's D gene call, TRBD1, goes unchecked for lack of DNA. CDR3 length: 14 amino acids. Germline loops: CDR1 SGHRS, CDR2 YFSETQ. The CDR3 loop reads CASPRGGGKNIQYF. The full variable domain, in which reference TRBV5-1 and TRBJ2-4 provide the parts outside the CDR3, is KAGVTQTPRYLIKTRGQQVTLSCSPISGHRSVSWYQQTPGQGLQFLFEYFSETQRNKGNFPGRFSGRQFSNSRSEMNVSTLELGDSALYLCASPRGGGKNIQYFGAGTRLSVL.

This chain joins TRBV19 and TRBJ2-4. Germline V gene data show CDR1 as LNHDA and CDR2 as SQIVND (reference sequence). This CDR3 has 13 residues. CDR3 in amino acids: CASSWGTLNIQYF.

The V and J genes are TRBV7-8 and TRBJ2-2; as DNA is missing, the TRBD2 call by TCRdb cannot be tested. This CDR3 region has 15 residues. CDR1 SGHVS and CDR2 FQNEAQ come from the germline V gene. CDR3 loop: CASSLGARNTGELFF. The variable domain in full, completed from reference TRBV7-8 and TRBJ2-2, reads GAGVSQSPRYKVAKRGQDVALRCDPISGHVSLFWYQQALGQGPEFLTYFQNEAQLDKSGLPSDRFFAERPEGSVSTLKIQRTQQEDSAVYLCASSLGARNTGELFFGEGSRLTVL.

J is TRBJ2-1 and V is TRBV7-8; the TCRdb D gene call, TRBD2, has no DNA to confirm it. The CDR3 extends over 16 amino acids. In germline, CDR1 is SGHVS, CDR2 FQNEAQ. The CDR3 loop reads CASSLVGGAGRGEQFF.

The rearrangement links TRBV5-6 to TRBJ2-7; lacking DNA, the TRBD1 call made by TCRdb goes unchecked. Germline CDR1 reads SGHDT; CDR2 reads YYEEEE. This CDR3 has 15 amino acids. The CDR3 spells CASSSRQGRAYEQYF.

The chain is built from TRBV14 and TRBJ2-7. Looked up from germline, CDR1 is SGHDN and CDR2 is FVKESK. The CDR3 length is 14 residues. CDR3: CASSQESVTYEQYF.

This rearrangement joins TRBV20-1 to TRBJ2-5; the D gene TCRdb calls, TRBD2, cannot be checked with no DNA. CDR1 is DFQATT, CDR2 SNEGSKA, per germline (reference sequence). This CDR3 spans 14 amino acids. CDR3 residues: CSARAGTRSETQYF.

This chain uses TRBV7-2 with TRBJ1-3. CDR3 length equals 17 residues. The V gene's germline CDR1 is SGHTA and CDR2 FQGNSA. CDR3 sequence reads: CASSSTPRGSSGNTIYF.

The J gene is TRBJ1-5, the V gene TRBV4-3. Germline CDR1 and CDR2: LGHNA and YSLEER. The CDR3 loop spans 14 amino acids. The CDR3 is CASSQSWRYQPQHF.

The V gene is TRBV4-2, the J gene TRBJ2-3; the TCRdb D gene call, TRBD1, has no DNA to confirm it. This CDR3 comprises 18 residues. CDR1 and CDR2 from the germline V gene are LGHNA and YNFKEQ. CDR3 in amino acids: CASSQDASGKSGADTQYF.

This chain uses TRBV5-1 with TRBJ1-4; TCRdb proposes TRBD1, but this gene call is untestable without DNA. The CDR3 runs to 15 residues. Germline CDR1 is SGHRS and CDR2 is YFSETQ. CDR3 loop: CASSLDSGFDEKLFF.

V gene TRBV20-1 combines with J gene TRBJ1-5; TCRdb indicates TRBD1, and absent DNA this call remains unverified. This CDR3 region has 14 residues. The germline V gene encodes CDR1 DFQATT and CDR2 SNEGSKA (reference sequence). The CDR3 loop is CSARDLAPTGPQHF.

V is TRBV7-9 and J is TRBJ2-7; with no DNA, the TCRdb D assignment of TRBD2 cannot be verified. Looked up from germline, CDR1 is SEHNR and CDR2 is FQNEAQ (reference sequence). The CDR3 sequence is 15 residues long. The CDR3 sequence is CASSLSSGGSDEQYF.

The rearrangement uses TRBV11-2 and TRBJ2-2; TCRdb designates TRBD2, a call that cannot be tested without DNA. The CDR3 extends over 19 amino acids. Germline CDR1 reads SGHAT; CDR2 reads FQNNGV. The chain's CDR3 is CASSLKAPGLAGGPGELFF.

The chain employs TRBV12-3 or TRBV12-4 and TRBJ2-5; the D gene TCRdb calls, TRBD1, cannot be checked with no DNA. The CDR3 is made up of 14 amino acids. CDR3 region: CASSGGQLQETQYF.

The rearrangement links TRBV20-1 to TRBJ1-2; TCRdb gives TRBD1 as the D gene, but with no DNA this cannot be confirmed. The CDR3 extends over 15 amino acids. CDR1 and CDR2 from the germline V gene are DFQATT and SNEGSKA (reference sequence). CDR3 region: CSARETGTGGYGYTF.

V is TRBV29-1 and J is TRBJ1-1; the D call from TCRdb, TRBD1, cannot be confirmed without DNA. CDR1 SQVTM and CDR2 ANQGSEA come from the germline V gene. The CDR3 length is 13 residues. This chain's CDR3 is CSVGKGGITEAFF.

The chain is built from TRBV4-3 and TRBJ2-7; TCRdb designates TRBD1, a call that cannot be tested without DNA. Germline CDR1 reads LGHNA; CDR2 reads YSLEER. The CDR3 has 13 residues. This CDR3 is CASPQGATYEQYF.